These 5 T cell receptor beta chains share one sample of origin, sequenced in a study of cytomegalovirus exposure and HLA in healthy donors. With 60 Vbeta and 13 Jbeta primers, the PCR was carried out. The assay was immunoSEQ multiplex PCR, and TCRdb's table has in-frame clones only and misses some. The data contain about 200,000 clones, around 79% of them singletons. The sequenced sample consisted of PBMCs. These receptors were taken from a girl aged 2-10 years in good health and CMV-seronegative.

In this sample, this clone turned up once. The J gene is TRBJ2-7, the V gene TRBV2; 11 bases are shared with TRBD2. Trimming at V came to 6 bases and at J to 2 bases, leaving 9 bases not matched to a gene. This CDR3 region has 16 residues. Per the germline V gene, CDR1 is SNHLY and CDR2 is FYNNEI. The CDR3 spells CASRGLLAGVPYEQYF. Written as DNA, the CDR3 is TGTGCCAGCAGAGGCTTACTAGCGGGAGTGCCCTACGAGCAGTACTTC.

The CDR3 bases are TGCGCCAGCAGCCAAGAATCTAGTGACTATGAGCAGTTCTTC. Its translation is CASSQESSDYEQFF. This rearrangement joins TRBV4-1 to TRBJ2-1, with unresolved D. The CDR3 has 14 amino acids. Germline CDR1 MGHRA, CDR2 YSYEKL. The V end was cut by 0 bases, the J end by 8 bases, with 11 bases between.

This clone is a singleton in its sample. The chain combines TRBV28 with TRBJ1-1; 10 positions agree with TRBD1. V lost 6 bases and J lost 2; bases outside the gene matches: 3. Per the germline V gene, CDR1 is MDHEN and CDR2 is SYDVKM. The CDR3 consists of 14 residues. CDR3 nucleotide sequence: TGTGCCAGCAGAATGACAGGGGGCAACACTGAAGCTTTCTTT. Translated: CASRMTGGNTEAFF. Drawing the rest from reference TRBV28 and TRBJ1-1, the complete variable domain is DVKVTQSSRYLVKRTGEKVFLECVQDMDHENMFWYRQDPGLGLRLIYFSYDVKMKEKGDIPEGYSVSREKKERFSLILESASTNQTSMYLCASRMTGGNTEAFFGQGTRLTVV.

The chain recombines TRBV7-2 with TRBJ1-5, with D uncertain. V shed 1 base and J shed 5 bases, with 15 bases lying between them. The germline V gene has CDR1 SGHTA and CDR2 FQGNSA. CDR3 length: 16 residues. The CDR3 spells CASSLEAGRSYQPQHF. The CDR3 region has the DNA TGTGCCAGCAGCTTAGAGGCAGGCCGAAGTTATCAGCCCCAGCATTTT.

The rearrangement links TRBV6-5 to TRBJ2-2, with TRBD2 as a possible D gene (7 bases). Germline lookup yields CDR1 MNHEY and CDR2 SVGAGI. The CDR3 is 15 residues long. Trimming shortened V by 7 bases and J by 8 bases, and 20 bases separated the two germline ends. In DNA form, the CDR3 reads TGTGCCAGCACCTCTAGGGGGGGGGCATTGGGGGAGCTGTTTTTT. Protein: CASTSRGGALGELFF.